One T cell receptor (beta chain) is described in this entry. Its matching antigen is unknown. A second about 7 to 12 cycle PCR used barcoded and J-beta primers. Every molecule of cDNA carried a tag from a template-switch adaptor with 12 random nucleotides. Via MiXCR, TCRdb re-called the 5' RACE reads, giving one row per CDR3 protein. Of approximately 780,000 distinct CDR3 sequences detected, roughly 25% appear once; the ten largest clones hold about 3%. This specimen belongs to a study of blood T cells in healthy people across ages. The J segment lost 0 bases and the V segment lost 4 bases, leaving 14 bases of the junction unmatched. The CDR3 contains 19 residues. Germline CDR1 is SGHRS and CDR2 is YFSETQ. Regarding the study as a whole: TCR beta diversity per million T cells fell roughly linearly with age.

The same data also went into a second study, on T cells of mothers and their children. That investigation notes: RNA was extracted, and all of it went into cDNA synthesis at about 1.4 ug per 15 ul. Second-PCR primer M1S introduced sample barcodes and 2-4 random nucleotides.

The rearrangement joins TRBV5-1 to TRBJ2-3, with 10 positions matching TRBD2. Sequenced material: blood. This sequence was found in a boy under 18 in good health. CDR3 bases: TGCGCCAGCAGCCAAAAAAGGACTAGCGGAAGACCAAGCACAGATACGCAGTATTTT. Protein: CASSQKRTSGRPSTDTQYF. The full variable domain, in which reference TRBV5-1 and TRBJ2-3 provide the parts outside the CDR3, is KAGVTQTPRYLIKTRGQQVTLSCSPISGHRSVSWYQQTPGQGLQFLFEYFSETQRNKGNFPGRFSGRQFSNSRSEMNVSTLELGDSALYLCASSQKRTSGRPSTDTQYFGPGTRLTVL.